The present TCR beta chain was sequenced within a study of CD8 T cells in Susac syndrome. cDNA came from about 0.5 to 1 ug RNA primed by random hexamers. One entry per CDR3 protein, called by TCRdb with MiXCR from the immunoSEQ multiplex PCR reads. The table records some 150,000 distinct CDR3 sequences, approximately 94% of them present only once. CDR3 length: 19 residues. Trimming cost V 1 base and J 1 base; bases outside gene matches: 10. From germline, CDR1 is MGHRA and CDR2 YSYEKL. This sequence originates from a human donor with Susac syndrome. The rearrangement links TRBV4-1 to TRBJ2-6; 7 nucleotides agree with TRBD1. Source material: CD4+ T cells from PBMCs. The CDR3: CASSQGRGQTTSGANVLTF. The DNA for the CDR3 is TGCGCCAGCAGCCAAGGTCGGGGACAGACGACGTCTGGGGCCAACGTCCTGACTTTC.